The 18 T cell receptor beta chains below all came from one sample that was sequenced in a study of CD8 T cells in Susac syndrome. When the RNA was reverse transcribed, random hexamers were used with an input of roughly 0.45 to 1 ug. TCRdb re-called the immunoSEQ multiplex PCR reads through MiXCR, storing one row per CDR3 protein. The table has under 200,000 distinct CDR3 sequences, around 95% seen once. Material for sequencing was CD4+ T cells from PBMCs. The receptors were gathered from a human donor with Susac syndrome.

This chain joins TRBV9 and TRBJ2-5; D gene ambiguous. This CDR3 region has 15 residues. Between the trimmed V and J ends, which lost 3 bases and 1 base, there was a span of 13 bases. The germline gives CDR1 SGDLS, CDR2 YYNGEE. As DNA, the CDR3 is TGTGCCAGCAGCGCTACCTCGTTAGGCCAAGAGACCCAGTACTTC. Protein sequence: CASSATSLGQETQYF.

The chain is built from TRBV25-1 and TRBJ2-6; 7 bases map to TRBD1. Germline CDR1 is MGHDK and CDR2 is SYGVNS. J lost 1 base, V lost 1 base, and 4 bases had no gene match. This CDR3 has 17 amino acids. For the CDR3, the DNA is TGTGCCAGCAGTGAATCGGGCAGGGGGTCTGGGGCCAACGTCCTGACTTTC. Translation: CASSESGRGSGANVLTF.

This clonotype was recorded only once. This chain connects TRBV5-1 to TRBJ2-1; perhaps D is TRBD1 or TRBD2 (5 bases each). V was trimmed by 4 bases and J by 4 bases, leaving 15 bases between them. This CDR3 spans 15 amino acids. Germline CDR1 is SGHRS and CDR2 is YFSETQ. The CDR3 bases are TGCGCCAGCAGCCTCGCACCGGGACGGTACAATGAGCAGTTCTTC. Its protein product is CASSLAPGRYNEQFF.

The chain has TRBV29-1 and TRBJ2-3; D is uncertain. There are 14 residues in the CDR3. The V gene lost 3 bases and the J gene lost 4 bases, with 14 bases spanning the gap. Germline assignment: CDR1 SQVTM and CDR2 ANQGSEA. In nucleotides, the CDR3 is TGCAGCGTTGACTTTCCCAGGTCCCCAGATACGCAGTATTTT. This codes for CSVDFPRSPDTQYF.

The chain couples TRBV5-4 to TRBJ2-3; TRBD1 matches at 11 bases. The ends lost 5 bases at V and 2 bases at J; junction bases unmatched: 7. From germline, CDR1 is SGHNT and CDR2 YYREEE (reference sequence). This CDR3 has 16 residues. In DNA form, the CDR3 reads TGTGCCAGCAGACTTGGGGGACAGGGGGTCACAGATACGCAGTATTTT. Translated, it gives CASRLGGQGVTDTQYF.

The chain carries TRBV24-1 and TRBJ2-1; 9 bases fit TRBD1. Trimming at V came to 4 bases and at J to 4 bases, leaving 7 bases not matched to a gene. Per the germline V gene, CDR1 is KGHDR and CDR2 is SFDVKD. The CDR3 consists of 16 residues. CDR3 in amino acids: CATSERGQGFYNEQFF. Written as DNA, the CDR3 is TGTGCCACCAGTGAGAGGGGACAGGGATTTTACAATGAGCAGTTCTTC.

The chain uses TRBV28 and TRBJ2-7, with TRBD1 identical over 7 bases. CDR1 MDHEN and CDR2 SYDVKM come from the germline V gene. The CDR3 sequence is 16 residues long. V lost 6 bases to trimming and J lost 0 bases; unmatched junction nucleotides: 11. The CDR3 is CASSPPRDSASYEQYF. The CDR3 coding sequence is TGTGCCAGCAGCCCGCCCCGGGACAGCGCCTCCTACGAGCAGTACTTC.

V gene TRBV4-3 combines with J gene TRBJ1-5, with 7 bases matching TRBD1. J was trimmed by 0 bases and V by 0 bases; bases with no gene match: 11. CDR1 and CDR2 from the germline V gene are LGHNA and YSLEER. This CDR3 comprises 19 residues. CDR3 amino acids: CASSQDLSPTGPSNQPQHF. CDR3 DNA: TGCGCCAGCAGCCAAGATTTGTCACCGACAGGGCCTAGCAATCAGCCCCAGCATTTT.

This clonotype appeared once. The rearrangement uses TRBV29-1 and TRBJ1-2; D gene uncertain. The CDR3 loop spans 12 amino acids. V lost 3 bases and J 4 bases, leaving 9 bases between the germline ends. Germline CDR1 reads SQVTM; CDR2 reads ANQGSEA. CDR3 loop: CSVDLPGYGYTF. Written as DNA, the CDR3 is TGCAGCGTTGATCTCCCGGGCTATGGCTACACCTTC.

The rearrangement joins TRBV20-1 to TRBJ2-1, with D perhaps TRBD2 (6 bases). V lost 3 bases and J lost 5, with 14 bases in between. Germline values: CDR1 DFQATT, CDR2 SNEGSKA (reference sequence). This CDR3 has 14 residues. The CDR3 is CSARTRWPNNEQFF. CDR3 DNA sequence: TGCAGTGCTAGGACTAGGTGGCCTAACAATGAGCAGTTCTTC.

This sequence joins TRBV30 and TRBJ1-1, with TRBD1 matching 9 bases. After removal of 3 bases from V and 1 base from J, the junction contained 0 bases not matched to a gene. This CDR3 is 13 amino acids long. Germline V gives CDR1 GTSNPN, CDR2 SVGIG (reference sequence). CDR3: CAWRTGGNTEAFF. In nucleotides, the CDR3 is TGTGCCTGGAGGACAGGGGGGAACACTGAAGCTTTCTTT. Supplemented by reference TRBV30 and TRBJ1-1, the full variable domain reads SQTIHQWPATLVQPVGSPLSLECTVEGTSNPNLYWYRQAAGRGLQLLFYSVGIGQISSEVPQNLSASRPQDRQFILSSKKLLLSDSGFYLCAWRTGGNTEAFFGQGTRLTVV.

This clonotype was found once. The chain joins TRBV29-1 to TRBJ2-1, with 7 bases that match TRBD1. Per germline, CDR1 SQVTM and CDR2 ANQGSEA. V was pared by 3 bases and J by 0 bases, with 2 bases of the junction left unmatched. This CDR3 comprises 14 residues. The CDR3 sequence is CSVDDRASYNEQFF. CDR3 DNA sequence: TGCAGCGTTGACGACAGGGCCTCCTACAATGAGCAGTTCTTC.

The gene calls are TRBV24-1 and TRBJ1-5; D might be TRBD1 (5 bases). Per the germline V gene, CDR1 is KGHDR and CDR2 is SFDVKD. V was pared by 4 bases and J by 2 bases, with 17 bases between. This CDR3 is built from 17 residues. The CDR3 spells CATSDAGSPSGNQPQHF. DNA of the CDR3: TGTGCCACCAGTGACGCAGGGTCTCCATCAGGCAATCAGCCCCAGCATTTT.

The genes are TRBV28 and TRBJ2-5; TRBD1 is a possible D gene (6 bases). Germline V gives CDR1 MDHEN, CDR2 SYDVKM. V lost 6 bases and J lost 5, with 34 bases in between. The CDR3 has 20 amino acids. CDR3 protein: CASRRLGGTHRTMGQETQYF. The CDR3 DNA reads TGTGCCAGCAGGCGACTTGGGGGCACACACCGCACAATGGGTCAGGAGACCCAGTACTTC.

This sequence joins TRBV5-1 and TRBJ2-1; the D gene is possibly TRBD2 (6 bases). The CDR3 length is 15 residues. The V end was cut by 2 bases, the J end by 4 bases, with 13 bases between. Germline values: CDR1 SGHRS, CDR2 YFSETQ. The CDR3 DNA sequence: TGCGCCAGCAGCTTCGAAGGGGAGGTGTACAATGAGCAGTTCTTC. This encodes CASSFEGEVYNEQFF.

The genes are TRBV7-9 and TRBJ2-3, with D possibly being TRBD2 (5 bases). The ends were cut back, 1 base at V and 1 base at J, with 12 bases in the middle. Germline CDR1 is SEHNR and CDR2 is FQNEAQ (reference sequence). The CDR3 totals 16 residues. CDR3 amino acids: CASSLGVGSGTDTQYF. The CDR3, as DNA: TGTGCCAGCAGCTTAGGCGTTGGTAGCGGCACAGATACGCAGTATTTT. The entire variable domain, with the rest obtained from reference TRBV7-9 and TRBJ2-3, is as follows: DTGVSQNPRHKITKRGQNVTFRCDPISEHNRLYWYRQTLGQGPEFLTYFQNEAQLEKSRLLSDRFSAERPKGSFSTLEIQRTEQGDSAMYLCASSLGVGSGTDTQYFGPGTRLTVL.

CDR3 DNA sequence: TGCGCCAGCAGCTTGACTAGCCTAAACTCCTACGAGCAGTACTTC. This sequence encodes CASSLTSLNSYEQYF. V is TRBV5-1 and J is TRBJ2-7; D may be TRBD2 (6 bases). The germline V gene has CDR1 SGHRS and CDR2 YFSETQ. Trimming stripped 1 base from V and 0 bases from J, with 11 bases between. This CDR3 has 15 amino acids.

The chain is built from TRBV4-3 and TRBJ2-7; no clear D gene. Trimming stripped 3 bases from V and 2 bases from J, with 14 bases between. Germline V lookup: CDR1 LGHNA, CDR2 YSLEER. The CDR3 sequence is 15 residues long. The CDR3 sequence is CASSQGAMGTYEQYF. The CDR3 DNA reads as TGCGCCAGCAGCCAGGGTGCGATGGGGACCTACGAGCAGTACTTC.